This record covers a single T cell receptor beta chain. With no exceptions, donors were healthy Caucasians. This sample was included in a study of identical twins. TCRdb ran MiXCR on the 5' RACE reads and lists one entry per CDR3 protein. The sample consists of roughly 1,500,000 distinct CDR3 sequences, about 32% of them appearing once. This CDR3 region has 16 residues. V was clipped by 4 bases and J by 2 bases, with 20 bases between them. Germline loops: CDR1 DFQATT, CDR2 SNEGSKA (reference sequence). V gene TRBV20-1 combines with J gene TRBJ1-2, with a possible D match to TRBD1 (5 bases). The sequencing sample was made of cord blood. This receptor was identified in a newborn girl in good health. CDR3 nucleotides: TGCAGTGCTAAGGTGTTTGGGGCAGCCCAAAACTATGGCTACACCTTC. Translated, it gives CSAKVFGAAQNYGYTF.